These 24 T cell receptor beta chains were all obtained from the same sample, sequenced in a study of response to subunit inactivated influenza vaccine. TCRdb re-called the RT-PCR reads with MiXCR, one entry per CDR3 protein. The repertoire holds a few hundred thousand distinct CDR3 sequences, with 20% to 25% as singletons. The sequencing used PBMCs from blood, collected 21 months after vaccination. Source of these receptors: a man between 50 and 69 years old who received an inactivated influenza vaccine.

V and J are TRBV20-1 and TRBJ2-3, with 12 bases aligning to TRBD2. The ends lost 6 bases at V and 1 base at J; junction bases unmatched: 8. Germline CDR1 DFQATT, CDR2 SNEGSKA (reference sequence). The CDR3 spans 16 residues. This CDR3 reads CSARLAGERGTDTQYF. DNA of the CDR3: TGCAGTGCGCGACTAGCGGGAGAAAGGGGCACAGATACGCAGTATTTT.

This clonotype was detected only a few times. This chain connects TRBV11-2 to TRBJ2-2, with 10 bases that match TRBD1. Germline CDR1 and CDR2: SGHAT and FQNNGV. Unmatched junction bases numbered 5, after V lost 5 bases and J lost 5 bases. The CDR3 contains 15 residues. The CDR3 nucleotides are TGTGCCAGCAGCCCACGGGACAGGGGAACCGGGGAGCTGTTTTTT. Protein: CASSPRDRGTGELFF.

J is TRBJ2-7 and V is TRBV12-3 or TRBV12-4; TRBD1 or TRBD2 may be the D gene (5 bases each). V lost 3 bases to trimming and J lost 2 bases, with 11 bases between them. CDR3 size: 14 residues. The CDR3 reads CASSFRKGPYEQYF. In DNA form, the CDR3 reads TGTGCCAGCAGTTTCAGAAAGGGACCCTACGAGCAGTACTTC.

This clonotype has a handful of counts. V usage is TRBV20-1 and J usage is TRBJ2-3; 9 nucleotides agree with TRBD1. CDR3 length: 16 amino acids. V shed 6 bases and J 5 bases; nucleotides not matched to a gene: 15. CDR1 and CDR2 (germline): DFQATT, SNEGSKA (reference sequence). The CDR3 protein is CSAREKQGAWVDTQYF. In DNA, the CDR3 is TGCAGTGCACGCGAAAAACAGGGGGCATGGGTAGATACGCAGTATTTT.

The CDR3 nucleotides are TGTGCCAGCAGCCCATCGGGACAGGGAAGCACAGATACGCAGTATTTT. This gives the protein CASSPSGQGSTDTQYF. The chain recombines TRBV5-5 with TRBJ2-3, with TRBD1 matching 9 bases. CDR1 and CDR2 (germline): SGHKS, YYEKEE (reference sequence). This CDR3 contains 16 residues. Trimming removed 4 bases from V and 0 bases from J; junction bases left unmatched: 6.

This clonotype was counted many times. In nucleotides, the CDR3 is TGTGCCAGCAGTTGGGACGTCTACAATCAGCCCCAGCATTTT. Translating it yields CASSWDVYNQPQHF. The chain carries TRBV6-2 or TRBV6-3 and TRBJ1-5; tentative D call: TRBD1 (5 bases). Trimming pared 4 bases from V and 3 bases from J, leaving 10 bases between. From germline, CDR1 is MNHEY and CDR2 SVGEGT. The CDR3 is 14 residues long.

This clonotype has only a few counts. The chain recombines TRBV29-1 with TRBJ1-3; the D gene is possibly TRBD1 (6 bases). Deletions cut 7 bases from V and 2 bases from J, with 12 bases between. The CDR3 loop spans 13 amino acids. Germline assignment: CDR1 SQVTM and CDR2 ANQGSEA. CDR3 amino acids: CSGRDTAGNTIYF. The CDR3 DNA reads TGCAGCGGGCGGGACACCGCTGGAAACACCATATATTTT.

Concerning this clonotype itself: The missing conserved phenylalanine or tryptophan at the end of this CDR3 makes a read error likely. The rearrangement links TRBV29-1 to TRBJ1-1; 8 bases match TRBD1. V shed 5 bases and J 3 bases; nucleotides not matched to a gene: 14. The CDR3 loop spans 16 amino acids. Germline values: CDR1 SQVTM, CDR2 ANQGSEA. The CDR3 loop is CSVQSQVGTGYTEAFL. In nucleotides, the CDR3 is TGCAGCGTTCAGTCTCAAGTAGGGACAGGTTACACTGAAGCTTTCCTT.

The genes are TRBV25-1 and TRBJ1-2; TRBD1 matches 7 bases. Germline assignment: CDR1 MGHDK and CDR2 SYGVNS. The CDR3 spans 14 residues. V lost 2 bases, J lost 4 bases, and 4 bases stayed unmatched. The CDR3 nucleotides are TGTGCCAGCAGTGAAAGTACAGGGGTCTATGGCTACACCTTC. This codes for CASSESTGVYGYTF.

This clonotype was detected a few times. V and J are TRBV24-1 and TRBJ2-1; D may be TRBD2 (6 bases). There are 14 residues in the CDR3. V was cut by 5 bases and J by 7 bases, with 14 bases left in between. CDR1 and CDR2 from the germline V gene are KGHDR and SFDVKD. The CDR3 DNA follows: TGTGCCACCAGTGCCGGCTCGACTAGGAATGAGCAGTTCTTC. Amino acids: CATSAGSTRNEQFF.

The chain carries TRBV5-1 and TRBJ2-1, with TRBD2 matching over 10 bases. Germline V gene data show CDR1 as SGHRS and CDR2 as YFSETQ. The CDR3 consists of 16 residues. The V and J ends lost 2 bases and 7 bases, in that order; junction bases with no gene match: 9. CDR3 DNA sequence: TGCGCCAGCAGCTTTTCCGGAGCGGGGGGGCTGAATGAGCAGTTCTTC. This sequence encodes CASSFSGAGGLNEQFF.

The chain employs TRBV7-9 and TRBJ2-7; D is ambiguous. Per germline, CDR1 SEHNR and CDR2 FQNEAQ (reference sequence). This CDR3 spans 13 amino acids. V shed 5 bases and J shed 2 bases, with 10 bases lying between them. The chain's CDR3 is CASSLETAYEQYF. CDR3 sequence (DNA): TGTGCCAGCAGCCTAGAGACCGCCTACGAGCAGTACTTC.

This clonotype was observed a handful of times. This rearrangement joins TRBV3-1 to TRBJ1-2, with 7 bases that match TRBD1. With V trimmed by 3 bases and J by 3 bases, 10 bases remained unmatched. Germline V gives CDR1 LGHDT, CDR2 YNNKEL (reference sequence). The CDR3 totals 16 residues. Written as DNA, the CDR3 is TGTGCCAGCAGCCATCCAACAGGGGAGAATGACTATGGCTACACCTTC. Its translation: CASSHPTGENDYGYTF.

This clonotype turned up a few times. The CDR3: CASSPRGDRNTEAFF. CDR3 sequence (DNA): TGTGCCAGCAGCCCGCGAGGGGACAGGAACACTGAAGCTTTCTTT. The chain is built from TRBV21-1 and TRBJ1-1. TRBV21-1 is an annotated pseudogene. The CDR3 runs to 15 residues.

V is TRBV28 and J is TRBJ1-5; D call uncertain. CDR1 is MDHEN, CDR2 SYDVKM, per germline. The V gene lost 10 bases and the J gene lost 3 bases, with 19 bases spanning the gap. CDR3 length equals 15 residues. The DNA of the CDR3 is TGTGCCACACATCTCCCGGACGGGAACAATCAGCCCCAGCATTTT. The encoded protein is CATHLPDGNNQPQHF. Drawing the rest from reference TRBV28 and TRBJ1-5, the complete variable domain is DVKVTQSSRYLVKRTGEKVFLECVQDMDHENMFWYRQDPGLGLRLIYFSYDVKMKEKGDIPEGYSVSREKKERFSLILESASTNQTSMYLCATHLPDGNNQPQHFGDGTRLSIL.

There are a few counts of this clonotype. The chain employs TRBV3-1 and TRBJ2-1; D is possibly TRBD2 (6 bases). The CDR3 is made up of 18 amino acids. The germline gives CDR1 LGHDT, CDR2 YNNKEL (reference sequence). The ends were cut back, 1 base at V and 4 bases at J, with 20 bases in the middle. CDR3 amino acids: CASSQGPLAARAYNEQFF. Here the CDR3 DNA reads TGTGCCAGCAGCCAAGGACCGTTAGCGGCCCGCGCTTACAATGAGCAGTTCTTC.

The CDR3 sequence is CASSYRGWEETQYF. For the CDR3, the DNA is TGTGCCAGCAGTTATAGGGGATGGGAAGAGACCCAGTACTTC. The chain joins TRBV6-2 or TRBV6-3 to TRBJ2-5; D is possibly TRBD1 (5 bases). Trimming shortened V by 3 bases and J by 3 bases, and 11 bases separated the two germline ends. This CDR3 is built from 14 residues. CDR1 MNHEY and CDR2 SVGEGT come from the germline V gene.

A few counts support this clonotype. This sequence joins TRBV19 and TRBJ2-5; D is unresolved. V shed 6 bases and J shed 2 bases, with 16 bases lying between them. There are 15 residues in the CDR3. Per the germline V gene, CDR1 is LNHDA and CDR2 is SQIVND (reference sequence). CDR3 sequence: CASRPPRIYQETQYF. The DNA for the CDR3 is TGTGCCAGTAGGCCCCCCAGGATCTATCAAGAGACCCAGTACTTC.

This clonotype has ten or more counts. CDR3 sequence (DNA): TGTGCCAGCAGTACCGCCTACGAGCAGTACTTC. Its translation is CASSTAYEQYF. The chain links TRBV28 to TRBJ2-7, with D unresolved. The CDR3 runs to 11 residues. Per germline, CDR1 MDHEN and CDR2 SYDVKM. Trimming shortened V by 5 bases and J by 2 bases, and 4 bases separated the two germline ends.

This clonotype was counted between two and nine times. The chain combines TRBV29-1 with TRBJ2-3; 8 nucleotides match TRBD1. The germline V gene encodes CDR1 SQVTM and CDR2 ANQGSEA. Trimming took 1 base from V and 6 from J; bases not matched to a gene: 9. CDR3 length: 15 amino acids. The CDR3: CSVEAADRGTDTQYF. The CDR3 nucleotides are TGCAGCGTTGAAGCCGCCGACAGGGGAACGGATACGCAGTATTTT.

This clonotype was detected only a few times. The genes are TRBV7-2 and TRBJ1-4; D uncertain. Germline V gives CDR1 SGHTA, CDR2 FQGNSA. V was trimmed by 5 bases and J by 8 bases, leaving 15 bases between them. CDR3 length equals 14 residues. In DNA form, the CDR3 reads TGTGCCAGCAGCCCTGACGCCGGTTGGGAAAAACTGTTTTTT. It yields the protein CASSPDAGWEKLFF.

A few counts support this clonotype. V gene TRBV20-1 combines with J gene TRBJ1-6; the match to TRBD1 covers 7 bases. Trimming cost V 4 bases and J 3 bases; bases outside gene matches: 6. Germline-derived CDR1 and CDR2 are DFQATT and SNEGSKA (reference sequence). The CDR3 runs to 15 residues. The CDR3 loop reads CSANTGEGYNSPLHF. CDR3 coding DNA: TGCAGTGCTAATACAGGGGAAGGCTATAATTCACCCCTCCACTTT.

The CDR3 loop is CASSLGQAGDNEQFF. In nucleotides, the CDR3 is TGTGCCAGCAGCTTAGGTCAAGCGGGCGACAATGAGCAGTTCTTC. V gene TRBV7-7 combines with J gene TRBJ2-1; perhaps TRBD2 as D (6 bases). V gave up 1 base and J gave up 5 bases, with 12 bases separating them. CDR1 and CDR2 from the germline V gene are SSHAT and FNYEAQ (reference sequence). This CDR3 region has 15 residues.

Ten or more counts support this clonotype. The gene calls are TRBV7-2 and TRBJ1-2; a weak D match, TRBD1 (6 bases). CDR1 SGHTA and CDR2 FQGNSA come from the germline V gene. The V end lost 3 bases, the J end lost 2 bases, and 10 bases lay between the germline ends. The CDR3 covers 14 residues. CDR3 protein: CASSLGGQNYGYTF. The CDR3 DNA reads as TGTGCCAGCAGCTTGGGAGGACAGAACTATGGCTACACCTTC.